This T cell receptor (beta chain) comes out of a study of blood T cell repertoires in COVID-19. For the study at large: Material from acute and convalescent COVID-19 was sourced from the United States, Italy and Spain. T cells, B-cell-depleted T cells, or PBMCs provided the cDNA or gDNA that served as material.

As handled by the study authors: Amplification of reference gene primers provided the estimated nucleated cell counts. Only in-frame clones appear in the TCRdb table, and some are missing; sequencing was by immunoSEQ multiplex PCR. That table gives V, J and clone size, and the DNA gave D and trimming. The sample yields fewer than 300,000 clones, 91% seen once. Germline CDR1 MGHDK, CDR2 SYGVNS. Between the trimmed V and J ends, which lost 8 bases and 9 bases, there was a span of 11 bases. The CDR3 is made up of 11 amino acids. Recruited during active infection, patients (from Seattle) were subsequently followed longitudinally.

This TCR derives from a woman aged 30 to 39 with COVID-19, enrolled during active disease. Sequenced material: peripheral blood. V and J are TRBV25-1 and TRBJ1-3; D remains unclear. Here the CDR3 reads CASHHGSTIYF. In DNA, the CDR3 is TGTGCCAGCCACCACGGGAGCACCATATATTTT.